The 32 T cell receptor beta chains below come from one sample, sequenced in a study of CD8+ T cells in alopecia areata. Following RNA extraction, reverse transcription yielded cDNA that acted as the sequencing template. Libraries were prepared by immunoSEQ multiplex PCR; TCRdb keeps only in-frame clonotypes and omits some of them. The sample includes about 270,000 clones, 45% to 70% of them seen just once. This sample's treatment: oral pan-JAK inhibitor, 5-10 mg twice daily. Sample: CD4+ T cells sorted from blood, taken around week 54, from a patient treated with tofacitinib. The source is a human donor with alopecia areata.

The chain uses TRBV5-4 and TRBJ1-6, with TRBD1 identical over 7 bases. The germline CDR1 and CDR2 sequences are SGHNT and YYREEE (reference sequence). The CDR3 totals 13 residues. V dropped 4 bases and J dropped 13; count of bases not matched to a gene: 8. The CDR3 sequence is CASSQDRVGPLHF. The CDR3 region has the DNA TGTGCCAGCAGCCAAGACAGGGTGGGCCCCCTCCACTTT.

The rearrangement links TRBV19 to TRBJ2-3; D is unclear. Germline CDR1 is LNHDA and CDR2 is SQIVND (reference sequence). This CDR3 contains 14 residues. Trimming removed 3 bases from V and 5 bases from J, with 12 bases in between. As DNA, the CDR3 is TGTGCCAGTAGTATTGGGTCCGCCCGAGATACGCAGTATTTT. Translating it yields CASSIGSARDTQYF.

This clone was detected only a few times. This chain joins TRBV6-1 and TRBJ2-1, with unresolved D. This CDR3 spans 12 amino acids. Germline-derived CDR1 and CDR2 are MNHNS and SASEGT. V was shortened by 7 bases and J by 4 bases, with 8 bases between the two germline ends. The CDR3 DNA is TGTGCCAGCAACGACATTTACAATGAGCAGTTCTTC. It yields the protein CASNDIYNEQFF.

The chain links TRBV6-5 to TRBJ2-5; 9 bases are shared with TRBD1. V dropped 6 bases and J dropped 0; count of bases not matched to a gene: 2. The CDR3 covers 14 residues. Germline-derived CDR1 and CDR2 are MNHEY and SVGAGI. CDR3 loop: CASRWDRDQETQYF. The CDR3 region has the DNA TGTGCCAGCAGATGGGACAGGGACCAAGAGACCCAGTACTTC.

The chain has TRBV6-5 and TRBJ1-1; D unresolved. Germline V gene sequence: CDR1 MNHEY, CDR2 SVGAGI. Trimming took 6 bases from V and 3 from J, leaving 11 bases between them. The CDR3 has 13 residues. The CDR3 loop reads CASSPGVDTEAFF. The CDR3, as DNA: TGTGCCAGCAGCCCGGGCGTGGACACTGAAGCTTTCTTT.

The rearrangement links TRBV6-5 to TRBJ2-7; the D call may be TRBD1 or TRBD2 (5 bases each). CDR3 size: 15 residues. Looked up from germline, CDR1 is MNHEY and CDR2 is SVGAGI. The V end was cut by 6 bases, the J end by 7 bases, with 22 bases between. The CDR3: CASSPKPTGTREQYF. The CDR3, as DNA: TGTGCCAGCAGCCCCAAACCCACCGGGACGAGGGAGCAGTACTTC.

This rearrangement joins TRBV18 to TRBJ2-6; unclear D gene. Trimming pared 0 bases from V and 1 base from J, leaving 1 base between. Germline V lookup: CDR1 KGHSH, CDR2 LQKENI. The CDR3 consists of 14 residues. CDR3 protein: CASSPPSGANVLTF. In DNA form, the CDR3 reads TGTGCCAGCTCACCACCGTCTGGGGCCAACGTCCTGACTTTC.

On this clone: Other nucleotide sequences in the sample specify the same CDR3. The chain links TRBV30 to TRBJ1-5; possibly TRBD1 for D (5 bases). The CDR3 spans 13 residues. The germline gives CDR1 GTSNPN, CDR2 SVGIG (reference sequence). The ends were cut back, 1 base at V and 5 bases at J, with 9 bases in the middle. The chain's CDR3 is CAWSGQGHQPQHF. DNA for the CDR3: TGTGCCTGGAGTGGGCAGGGTCATCAGCCCCAGCATTTT.

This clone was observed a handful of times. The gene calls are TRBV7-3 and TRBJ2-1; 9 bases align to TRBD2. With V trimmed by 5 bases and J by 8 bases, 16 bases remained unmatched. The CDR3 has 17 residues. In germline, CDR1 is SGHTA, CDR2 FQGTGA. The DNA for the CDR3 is TGTGCCAGCAGCGCAGACTCTAGCGGGGTACTTTATGATGAGCAGTTCTTC. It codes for CASSADSSGVLYDEQFF.

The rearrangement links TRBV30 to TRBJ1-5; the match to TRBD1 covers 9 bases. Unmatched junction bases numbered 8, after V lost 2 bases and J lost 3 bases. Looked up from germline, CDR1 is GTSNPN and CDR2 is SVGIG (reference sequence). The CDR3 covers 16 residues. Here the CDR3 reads CAWSNRGQGSNQPQHF. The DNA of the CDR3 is TGTGCCTGGAGTAATCGGGGACAGGGTTCCAATCAGCCCCAGCATTTT.

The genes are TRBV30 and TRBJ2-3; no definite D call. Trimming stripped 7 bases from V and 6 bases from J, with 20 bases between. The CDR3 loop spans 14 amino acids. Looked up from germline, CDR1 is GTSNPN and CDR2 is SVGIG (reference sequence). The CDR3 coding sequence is TGTGCCTCGTCGAGTGGCAATGGCTGGGATACGCAGTATTTT. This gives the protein CASSSGNGWDTQYF.

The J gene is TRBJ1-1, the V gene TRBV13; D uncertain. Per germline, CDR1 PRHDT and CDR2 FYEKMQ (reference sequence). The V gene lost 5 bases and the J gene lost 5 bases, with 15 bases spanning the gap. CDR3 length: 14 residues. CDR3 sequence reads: CASSRYTTGTEAFF. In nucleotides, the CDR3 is TGTGCCAGCAGCCGATATACCACGGGGACTGAAGCTTTCTTT.

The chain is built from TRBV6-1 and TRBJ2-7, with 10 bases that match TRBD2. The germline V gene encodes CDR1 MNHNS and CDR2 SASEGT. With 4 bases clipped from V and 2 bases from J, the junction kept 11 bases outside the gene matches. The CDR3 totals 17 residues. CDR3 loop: CASSGTGGTSVPYEQYF. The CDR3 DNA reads TGTGCCAGCAGTGGGACAGGAGGGACTAGCGTGCCCTACGAGCAGTACTTC.

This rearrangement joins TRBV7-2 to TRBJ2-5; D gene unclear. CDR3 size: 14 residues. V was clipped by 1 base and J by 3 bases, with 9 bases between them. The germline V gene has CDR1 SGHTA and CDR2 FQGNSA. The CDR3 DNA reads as TGTGCCAGCAGCTTAGAACCGGCAAAAGAGACCCAGTACTTC. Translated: CASSLEPAKETQYF.

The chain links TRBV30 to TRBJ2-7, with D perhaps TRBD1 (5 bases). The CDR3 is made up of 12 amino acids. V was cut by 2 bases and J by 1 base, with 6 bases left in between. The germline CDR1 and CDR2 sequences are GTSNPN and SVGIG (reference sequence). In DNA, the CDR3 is TGTGCCTGGAGTCAGGGTTCCTACGAGCAGTACTTC. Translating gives CAWSQGSYEQYF.

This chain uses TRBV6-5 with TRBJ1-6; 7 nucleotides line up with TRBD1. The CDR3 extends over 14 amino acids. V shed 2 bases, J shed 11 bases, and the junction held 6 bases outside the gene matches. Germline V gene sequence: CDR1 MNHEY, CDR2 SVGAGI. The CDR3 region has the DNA TGTGCCAGCAGTTACCGGGACAGAAGTGCACCCCTCCACTTT. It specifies CASSYRDRSAPLHF.

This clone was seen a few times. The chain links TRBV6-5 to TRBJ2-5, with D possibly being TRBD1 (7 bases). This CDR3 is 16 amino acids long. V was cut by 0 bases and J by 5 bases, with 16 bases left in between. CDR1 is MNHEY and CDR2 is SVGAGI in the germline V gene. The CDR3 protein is CASSYSIETGRETQYF. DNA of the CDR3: TGTGCCAGCAGTTACTCGATCGAGACAGGGAGGGAGACCCAGTACTTC.

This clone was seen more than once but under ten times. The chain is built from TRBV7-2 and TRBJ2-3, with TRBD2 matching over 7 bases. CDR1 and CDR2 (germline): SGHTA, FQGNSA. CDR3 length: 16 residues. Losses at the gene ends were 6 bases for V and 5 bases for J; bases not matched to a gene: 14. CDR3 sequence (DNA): TGTGCCAGCAGTTTTCTAGCGGCCTCTACTAAAGATACGCAGTATTTT. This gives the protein CASSFLAASTKDTQYF.

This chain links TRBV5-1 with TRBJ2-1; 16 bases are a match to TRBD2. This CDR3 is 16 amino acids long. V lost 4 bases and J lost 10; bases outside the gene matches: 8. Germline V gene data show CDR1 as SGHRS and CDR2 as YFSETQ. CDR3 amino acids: CASSIGTSGGAEEQFF. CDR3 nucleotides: TGCGCCAGCAGCATAGGGACTAGCGGGGGGGCCGAAGAGCAGTTCTTC.

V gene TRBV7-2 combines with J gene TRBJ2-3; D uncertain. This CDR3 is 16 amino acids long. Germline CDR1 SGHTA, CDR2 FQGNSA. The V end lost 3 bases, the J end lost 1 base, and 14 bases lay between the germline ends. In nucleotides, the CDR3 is TGTGCCAGCAGCTTCTACCGGACCTTCGGCACAGATACGCAGTATTTT. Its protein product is CASSFYRTFGTDTQYF.

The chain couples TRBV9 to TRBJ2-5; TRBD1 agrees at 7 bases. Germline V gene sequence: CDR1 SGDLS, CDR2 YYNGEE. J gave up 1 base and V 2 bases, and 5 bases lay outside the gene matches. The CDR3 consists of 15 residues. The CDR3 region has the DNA TGTGCCAGCAGCGTCCGGGGACAGCCCCAAGAGACCCAGTACTTC. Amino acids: CASSVRGQPQETQYF.

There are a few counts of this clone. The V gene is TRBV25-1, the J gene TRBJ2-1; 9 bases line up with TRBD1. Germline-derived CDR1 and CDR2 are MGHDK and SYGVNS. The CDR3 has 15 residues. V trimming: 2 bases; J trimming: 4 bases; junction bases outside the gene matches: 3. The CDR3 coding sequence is TGTGCCAGCAGTGAAGCGGGACAGGGTTACAATGAGCAGTTCTTC. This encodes CASSEAGQGYNEQFF.

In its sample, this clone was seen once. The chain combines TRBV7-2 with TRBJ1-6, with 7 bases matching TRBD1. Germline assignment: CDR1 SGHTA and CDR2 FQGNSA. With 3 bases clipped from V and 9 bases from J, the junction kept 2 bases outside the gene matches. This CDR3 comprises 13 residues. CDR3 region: CASSFRQGSPLHF. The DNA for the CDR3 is TGTGCCAGCAGCTTCCGACAGGGTTCACCCCTCCACTTT.

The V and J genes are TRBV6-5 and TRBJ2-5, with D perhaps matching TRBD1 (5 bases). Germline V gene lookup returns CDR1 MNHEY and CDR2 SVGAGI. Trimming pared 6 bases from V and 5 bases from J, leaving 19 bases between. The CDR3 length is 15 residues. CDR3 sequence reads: CASSGRRSPGETQYF. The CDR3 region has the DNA TGTGCCAGCAGCGGCAGGCGATCCCCAGGGGAGACCCAGTACTTC.

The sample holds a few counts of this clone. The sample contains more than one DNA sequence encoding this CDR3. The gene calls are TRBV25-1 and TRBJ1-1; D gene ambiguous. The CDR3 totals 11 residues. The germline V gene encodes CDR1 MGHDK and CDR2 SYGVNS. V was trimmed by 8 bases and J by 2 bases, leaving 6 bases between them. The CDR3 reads CASRLNTEAFF. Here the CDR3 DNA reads TGTGCCAGCCGTTTAAACACTGAAGCTTTCTTT.

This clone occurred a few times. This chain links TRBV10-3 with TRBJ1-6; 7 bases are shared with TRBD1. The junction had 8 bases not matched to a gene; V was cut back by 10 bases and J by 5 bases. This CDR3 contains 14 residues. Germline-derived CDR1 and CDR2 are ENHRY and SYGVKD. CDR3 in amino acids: CATGQLVDNSPLHF. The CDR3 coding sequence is TGTGCCACGGGACAGCTAGTGGATAATTCACCCCTCCACTTT.

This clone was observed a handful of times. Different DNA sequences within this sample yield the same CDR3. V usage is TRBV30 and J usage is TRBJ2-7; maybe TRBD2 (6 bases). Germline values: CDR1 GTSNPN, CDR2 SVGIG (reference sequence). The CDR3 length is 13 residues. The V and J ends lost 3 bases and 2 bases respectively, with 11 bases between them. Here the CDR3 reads CAWSSPGAYEQYF. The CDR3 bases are TGTGCCTGGAGCTCCCCGGGGGCCTACGAGCAGTACTTC.

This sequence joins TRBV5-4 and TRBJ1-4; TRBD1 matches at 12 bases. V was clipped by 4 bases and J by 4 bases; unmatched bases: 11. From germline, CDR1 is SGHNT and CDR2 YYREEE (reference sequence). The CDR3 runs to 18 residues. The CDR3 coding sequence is TGTGCCAGCAGCATCCACCGGGACAGGGGGCGAAATAATGAAAAACTGTTTTTT. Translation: CASSIHRDRGRNNEKLFF. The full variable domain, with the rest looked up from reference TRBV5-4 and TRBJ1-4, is ETGVTQSPTHLIKTRGQQVTLRCSSQSGHNTVSWYQQALGQGPQFIFQYYREEENGRGNFPPRFSGLQFPNYSSELNVNALELDDSALYLCASSIHRDRGRNNEKLFFGSGTQLSVL.

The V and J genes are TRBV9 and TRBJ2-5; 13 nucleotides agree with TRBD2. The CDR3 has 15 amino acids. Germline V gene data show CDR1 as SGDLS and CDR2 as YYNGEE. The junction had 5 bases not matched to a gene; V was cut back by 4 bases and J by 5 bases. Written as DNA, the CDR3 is TGTGCCAGCAGCACCTCGGGACTAGCGGGGGAGACCCAGTACTTC. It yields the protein CASSTSGLAGETQYF.

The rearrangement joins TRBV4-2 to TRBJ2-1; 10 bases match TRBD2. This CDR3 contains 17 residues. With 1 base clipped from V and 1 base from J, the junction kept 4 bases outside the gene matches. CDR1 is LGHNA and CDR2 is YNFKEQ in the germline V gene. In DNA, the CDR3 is TGTGCCAGCAGCCAAGCGTCAGCGGGGGGGTCCTACAATGAGCAGTTCTTC. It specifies CASSQASAGGSYNEQFF.

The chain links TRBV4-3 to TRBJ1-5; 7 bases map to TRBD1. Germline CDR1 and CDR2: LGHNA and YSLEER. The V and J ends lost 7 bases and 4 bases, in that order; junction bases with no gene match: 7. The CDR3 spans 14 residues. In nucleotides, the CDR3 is TGCGCCAGCAACCAGGGGGGTCGTAATCAGCCCCAGCATTTT. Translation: CASNQGGRNQPQHF.

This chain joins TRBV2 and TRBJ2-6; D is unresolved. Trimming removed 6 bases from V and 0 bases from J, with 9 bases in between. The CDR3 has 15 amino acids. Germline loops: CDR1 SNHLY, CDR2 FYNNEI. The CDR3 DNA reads TGTGCCAGCAGGGGCCCCCTCTCTGGGGCCAACGTCCTGACTTTC. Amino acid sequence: CASRGPLSGANVLTF.